These T cell receptor beta chains were read from a single sample in a study of neurological immune-mediated disorders. TCRdb passed the 5' RACE reads through MiXCR, listing each CDR3 protein once. The sample includes under 40,000 distinct CDR3 sequences, approximately 4.5% of them seen just once. The sequencing input was PBMCs. Receptors were obtained from a man between 18 and 29 years old in good health. Both conserved end residues are part of each CDR3. A D gene is named only where the DNA matches it firmly. Clone size, where shown, is once, few, many, or a class for clones that have expanded.

v_call: TRBV5-1; clone_size: many; j_call: TRBJ2-1; d_call: -; cdr3_aa: CASSPPMPAYNEQFF; cdr3_nt: TGCGCCAGCAGCCCCCCGATGCCGGCCTACAATGAGCAGTTCTTC
v_call: TRBV20-1; clone_size: many; j_call: TRBJ2-2; d_call: -; cdr3_aa: CSANTPGTGELFF; cdr3_nt: TGCAGTGCTAATACCCCGGGCACCGGGGAGCTGTTTTTT
v_call: TRBV5-1; clone_size: many; j_call: TRBJ2-2; d_call: -; cdr3_aa: CASSLWQGIPGELFF; cdr3_nt: TGCGCCAGCAGCTTGTGGCAGGGAATACCCGGGGAGCTGTTTTTT
v_call: TRBV6-2/TRBV6-3; clone_size: many; j_call: TRBJ1-5; d_call: -; cdr3_aa: CASSPGYQPQHF; cdr3_nt: TGTGCCAGCAGTCCCGGGTATCAGCCCCAGCATTTT
v_call: TRBV7-2; clone_size: many; j_call: TRBJ2-5; d_call: -; cdr3_aa: CASSLAYGQETQYF; cdr3_nt: TGTGCCAGCAGCTTAGCCTACGGCCAAGAGACCCAGTACTTC
v_call: TRBV4-3; clone_size: many; j_call: TRBJ2-7; d_call: -; cdr3_aa: CASSQDRGSTYEQYF; cdr3_nt: TGCGCCAGCAGCCAAGATAGGGGCAGCACCTACGAGCAGTACTTC
v_call: TRBV5-1; clone_size: many; j_call: TRBJ1-1; d_call: -; cdr3_aa: CASSSKMNTEAFF; cdr3_nt: TGCGCCAGCAGCTCTAAGATGAACACTGAAGCTTTCTTT
v_call: TRBV6-1; clone_size: many; j_call: TRBJ2-7; d_call: -; cdr3_aa: CASSGSGFRVEQYF; cdr3_nt: TGTGCCAGCAGCGGAAGCGGGTTCCGCGTCGAGCAGTACTTC
v_call: TRBV12-3/TRBV12-4; clone_size: medium-sized; j_call: TRBJ1-1; d_call: TRBD1; cdr3_aa: CASSSGQGMTEAFF; cdr3_nt: TGTGCCAGCAGCTCGGGACAGGGGATGACTGAAGCTTTCTTT
v_call: TRBV20-1; clone_size: many; j_call: TRBJ1-5; d_call: -; cdr3_aa: CSASDGNQPQHF; cdr3_nt: TGCAGTGCTTCAGACGGGAATCAGCCCCAGCATTTT
v_call: TRBV20-1; clone_size: many; j_call: TRBJ1-6; d_call: -; cdr3_aa: CSARDPRADSPLHF; cdr3_nt: TGCAGTGCTAGAGATCCCCGAGCGGATTCACCCCTCCACTTT
v_call: TRBV28; clone_size: many; j_call: TRBJ2-5; d_call: TRBD2; cdr3_aa: CASSAGGLRTQYF; cdr3_nt: TGTGCCAGCTCTGCGGGGGGGCTGAGGACCCAGTACTTC
v_call: TRBV5-1; clone_size: many; j_call: TRBJ2-1; d_call: -; cdr3_aa: CASSPGGTYNEQFF; cdr3_nt: TGCGCCAGCAGCCCTGGGGGTACCTACAATGAGCAGTTCTTC
v_call: TRBV29-1; clone_size: many; j_call: TRBJ2-7; d_call: -; cdr3_aa: CSVRTGVEYEQYF; cdr3_nt: TGCAGCGTAAGGACGGGAGTAGAATACGAGCAGTACTTC
v_call: TRBV6-5; clone_size: -; j_call: TRBJ1-2; d_call: -; cdr3_aa: CASSKSGRLSGYTF; cdr3_nt: TGTGCCAGCAGCAAGTCCGGACGGCTTTCTGGCTACACCTTC
v_call: TRBV9; clone_size: many; j_call: TRBJ1-1; d_call: -; cdr3_aa: CASSVDGTSSPEAFF; cdr3_nt: TGTGCCAGCAGCGTAGACGGGACGTCCAGCCCTGAAGCTTTCTTT
v_call: TRBV5-1; clone_size: many; j_call: TRBJ1-2; d_call: -; cdr3_aa: CASSLGPPRDGYTF; cdr3_nt: TGCGCCAGCAGCTTGGGGCCTCCTCGGGATGGCTACACCTTC
v_call: TRBV6-1; clone_size: many; j_call: TRBJ1-4; d_call: -; cdr3_aa: CASSFQTAGNEKLFF; cdr3_nt: TGTGCCAGCAGTTTCCAGACCGCGGGAAATGAAAAACTGTTTTTT
v_call: TRBV5-6; clone_size: many; j_call: TRBJ2-7; d_call: -; cdr3_aa: CASSFGEISTGQYF; cdr3_nt: TGTGCCAGCAGCTTCGGGGAGATCTCTACGGGGCAGTACTTC
v_call: TRBV20-1; clone_size: many; j_call: TRBJ1-4; d_call: -; cdr3_aa: CSATRGIATNEKLFF; cdr3_nt: TGCAGTGCTACTAGGGGAATTGCAACTAATGAAAAACTGTTTTTT
v_call: TRBV2; clone_size: -; j_call: TRBJ1-1; d_call: -; cdr3_aa: CASGLGSKTEAFF; cdr3_nt: TGTGCCAGCGGTCTGGGATCTAAAACTGAAGCTTTCTTT
v_call: TRBV29-1; clone_size: many; j_call: TRBJ2-3; d_call: -; cdr3_aa: CSVVPLGGVSTDTQYF; cdr3_nt: TGCAGCGTTGTACCCCTAGGGGGGGTAAGCACAGATACGCAGTATTTT
v_call: TRBV5-1; clone_size: many; j_call: TRBJ2-7; d_call: -; cdr3_aa: CASSLGISYEQYF; cdr3_nt: TGCGCCAGCAGCTTGGGGATCTCCTACGAGCAGTACTTC
v_call: TRBV20-1; clone_size: many; j_call: TRBJ2-3; d_call: -; cdr3_aa: CSATVGGTQYF; cdr3_nt: TGCAGTGCTACCGTGGGGGGTACGCAGTATTTT
v_call: TRBV6-5; clone_size: many; j_call: TRBJ2-7; d_call: TRBD1; cdr3_aa: CASSYSYGQGFSYEQYF; cdr3_nt: TGTGCCAGCAGTTACTCGTACGGACAGGGCTTCTCCTACGAGCAGTACTTC
v_call: TRBV20-1; clone_size: many; j_call: TRBJ2-1; d_call: TRBD1; cdr3_aa: CSARTGTGGKNEQFF; cdr3_nt: TGCAGTGCTAGAACCGGGACAGGGGGTAAAAATGAGCAGTTCTTC
v_call: TRBV7-2; clone_size: many; j_call: TRBJ2-3; d_call: TRBD2; cdr3_aa: CASSPPGLAGGLDTQYF; cdr3_nt: TGTGCCAGCAGCCCGCCAGGACTAGCGGGGGGCCTTGATACGCAGTATTTT
v_call: TRBV29-1; clone_size: many; j_call: TRBJ1-3; d_call: -; cdr3_aa: CSVSGRSSGNTIYF; cdr3_nt: TGCAGCGTTTCGGGACGGAGCTCTGGAAACACCATATATTTT
v_call: TRBV20-1; clone_size: many; j_call: TRBJ1-1; d_call: -; cdr3_aa: CSARVGGRGAFF; cdr3_nt: TGCAGTGCTAGAGTAGGGGGGCGGGGAGCTTTCTTT
v_call: TRBV30; clone_size: many; j_call: TRBJ2-5; d_call: TRBD1; cdr3_aa: CAWRTFGTGVGETQYF; cdr3_nt: TGTGCCTGGAGAACCTTCGGGACAGGGGTGGGAGAGACCCAGTACTTC
v_call: TRBV9; clone_size: many; j_call: TRBJ1-4; d_call: -; cdr3_aa: CASSFRGQGGEKLFF; cdr3_nt: TGTGCCAGCAGCTTCCGCGGGCAGGGCGGCGAAAAACTGTTTTTT